This T cell receptor beta chain was retrieved from a study of blood T cell repertoires in COVID-19. On the study more broadly: Whether acute or convalescent, the COVID-19 samples came from the United States, Italy and Spain. Sources were T cells, B-cell-depleted T cells, or PBMCs; the material itself was cDNA or gDNA.

Under the authors' procedure: Estimation of nucleated cell counts relied on the amplification of reference gene primers. The assay was immunoSEQ multiplex PCR, and TCRdb's table has in-frame clones only and misses some. V, J and clone size are those of that table, while D and trimming were read from the DNA. This table has more than 250,000 clones, approximately 86% appearing once. Germline V CDR1 and CDR2: SGDLS, YYNGEE. The V gene end was trimmed by 2 bases and the J gene end by 6 bases; junction bases not matched to a gene: 3. The CDR3 sequence is 14 residues long. The sequencing input was peripheral blood. The source of this sequence is a woman aged 25 to 45 who had recovered from COVID-19. J is TRBJ2-2 and V is TRBV9; 8 bases are shared with TRBD1. For the CDR3, the DNA is TGTGCCAGCAGCGTGCAGGGGGCCCCCGGGGAGCTGTTTTTT. This sequence encodes CASSVQGAPGELFF.